This T cell receptor beta chain was sequenced for a study of T cell responses to AZD1222 COVID-19 vaccine. Study observations and caveats: Repertoires were obtained only post-peak T cell response. Clonal diversity may have been underestimated, and the donors were mostly white British, with more females than males. Just a handful of people given AZD1222 tested seropositive at baseline.

Profiled with immunoSEQ multiplex PCR; TCRdb holds only in-frame clones, not every one. The table has 250,000 to 300,000 clones, approximately 94% seen once. In the case of this clone: The antigen is not known.

Pooled samples include second doses given at about 4 or 12 weeks. The TCR was taken from an adult who received the AZD1222 COVID-19 vaccine. Sequenced here: peripheral blood, sampled 28 days after the second AZD1222 dose.

The CDR3 bases are TGCGCCAGCAGTGATAGCCTAGCGGGAGGAAGGGAGCAGTACTTC. Translation gives CASSDSLAGGREQYF. The chain couples TRBV10-1 to TRBJ2-7; 11 nucleotides match TRBD2. The V segment lost 3 bases and the J segment 7 bases; nucleotides outside the gene matches: 8. This CDR3 has 15 residues. In germline, CDR1 is WNHNN, CDR2 SYGVQD (reference sequence).